Reported below is one T cell receptor (beta chain). The sample comes from a study of blood T cell repertoires in COVID-19. Across the whole study: PBMCs, B-cell-depleted T cells, or T cells were the source of the cDNA or gDNA that made up the material.

Methods used by the authors: Amplified reference gene primers provided the basis for estimating nucleated cell counts. Generated by immunoSEQ multiplex PCR, the TCRdb table keeps only in-frame clones and is missing some. V, J and clone size are taken as reported in that table, and D and trimming were inferred from the DNA itself. The sample has around 100,000 clones, about 91% seen once; the top ten hold 5%. Germline V gene data show CDR1 as SNHLY and CDR2 as FYNNEI. The germline V and J ends were trimmed by 8 bases and 4 bases, with 18 bases remaining between them. The CDR3 contains 15 residues. The receptor was isolated from a human donor in a cohort sampled during active COVID-19. The genes are TRBV2 and TRBJ1-5; tentatively, D is TRBD1 (6 bases). Sequenced sample: peripheral blood. The CDR3 here is CASQFGGAGNQPQHF. The CDR3 DNA is TGTGCCAGCCAGTTCGGGGGGGCAGGGAATCAGCCCCAGCATTTT.